The 12 T cell receptor beta chains below all came from one sample that was sequenced in a study of blood T cell repertoires in COVID-19. Measured with immunoSEQ multiplex PCR; TCRdb has only the in-frame clones, and not every one. The sample yields approximately 110,000 clones, roughly two thirds seen once. Sequenced: peripheral blood. The origin of the receptors is a man older than 75 with acute or convalescent COVID-19.

This chain joins TRBV19 and TRBJ2-2; D is unclear. The germline gives CDR1 LNHDA, CDR2 SQIVND (reference sequence). V was trimmed by 4 bases and J by 2 bases, leaving 14 bases between them. The CDR3 totals 16 residues. CDR3 nucleotide sequence: TGTGCCAGTAGTAGCCCAGCGAAGTACAACACCGGGGAGCTGTTTTTT. Residues: CASSSPAKYNTGELFF.

This clone appeared a few times. The chain carries TRBV24-1 and TRBJ2-1; 8 bases fit TRBD2. Germline values: CDR1 KGHDR, CDR2 SFDVKD. The CDR3 consists of 12 residues. Losses at the gene ends were 6 bases for V and 8 bases for J; bases not matched to a gene: 2. The CDR3 sequence: CATSRGGHEQFF. The CDR3 nucleotides read TGTGCCACCAGTCGGGGGGGGCATGAGCAGTTCTTC.

The rearrangement uses TRBV6-6 and TRBJ2-3; D possibly corresponds to TRBD2 (6 bases). This CDR3 is built from 14 residues. Germline values: CDR1 MNHNY, CDR2 SVGAGI (reference sequence). Between the trimmed V and J ends, which lost 5 bases and 3 bases, there was a span of 12 bases. The CDR3: CASSRLEATDTQYF. The CDR3 bases are TGTGCCAGCAGTCGACTAGAAGCTACAGATACGCAGTATTTT.

The chain couples TRBV4-1 to TRBJ2-7, with TRBD1 identical over 7 bases. Trimming at V came to 3 bases and at J to 1 base, leaving 9 bases not matched to a gene. The CDR3 sequence is 16 residues long. Per the germline V gene, CDR1 is MGHRA and CDR2 is YSYEKL. The DNA for the CDR3 is TGCGCCAGCAGCCAGGTTAACAGGGGAATGTCCTACGAGCAGTACTTC. Encoded protein: CASSQVNRGMSYEQYF.

This clone was observed a few times. The V gene is TRBV28, the J gene TRBJ2-1, with D perhaps matching TRBD1 (6 bases). The germline V and J ends were trimmed by 8 bases and 8 bases, with 19 bases remaining between them. The CDR3 is 14 amino acids. CDR1 and CDR2 from the germline V gene are MDHEN and SYDVKM. The CDR3 coding sequence is TGTGCCAGCCTAAGGCAGGGGAAATGGGATGAGCAGTTCTTC. Translated: CASLRQGKWDEQFF.

This clone was seen only a few times. The chain carries TRBV7-8 and TRBJ2-3; tentatively, D is TRBD2 (7 bases). Per germline, CDR1 SGHVS and CDR2 FQNEAQ. Trimming cost V 5 bases and J 7 bases, with 16 bases left between them. This CDR3 has 14 amino acids. CDR3 nucleotides: TGTGCCAGCAGCACCCAGGGGACTACAAATACGCAGTATTTT. Translating gives CASSTQGTTNTQYF.

The CDR3 is CASSRQGTTSGRVTDTQYF. CDR3 DNA sequence: TGTGCCAGCAGTCGACAGGGGACAACTAGCGGGAGAGTTACAGATACGCAGTATTTT. The chain carries TRBV5-4 and TRBJ2-3; the match to TRBD2 covers 11 bases. This CDR3 comprises 19 residues. Germline CDR1 is SGHNT and CDR2 is YYREEE (reference sequence). V lost 5 bases to trimming and J lost 3 bases; unmatched junction nucleotides: 17.

V usage is TRBV7-2 and J usage is TRBJ1-6; TRBD1 is a possible D gene (5 bases). The germline gives CDR1 SGHTA, CDR2 FQGNSA. The V and J ends lost 0 bases and 5 bases respectively, with 11 bases between them. CDR3 length: 16 amino acids. CDR3 residues: CASSLAGVRNNSPLHF. CDR3 nucleotides: TGTGCCAGCAGCTTAGCAGGGGTCCGAAATAATTCACCCCTCCACTTT.

The rearrangement joins TRBV24-1 to TRBJ2-6; 8 bases fit TRBD1. The J segment lost 2 bases and the V segment lost 4 bases, leaving 3 bases of the junction unmatched. Germline CDR1 reads KGHDR; CDR2 reads SFDVKD. This CDR3 contains 16 residues. The CDR3 DNA reads TGTGCCACCAGTGAGCCGGGACAGGCTGGGGCCAACGTCCTGACTTTC. It is translated as CATSEPGQAGANVLTF.

The chain uses TRBV19 and TRBJ2-1, with 7 positions matching TRBD2. This CDR3 is built from 13 residues. From germline, CDR1 is LNHDA and CDR2 SQIVND (reference sequence). The V segment lost 5 bases and the J segment 7 bases; nucleotides outside the gene matches: 5. The CDR3 DNA is TGTGCCAGTAGTCGGGAGGTGTGGAATGAGCAGTTCTTC. Its protein is CASSREVWNEQFF.

The chain is built from TRBV5-6 and TRBJ2-2, with a weak D call TRBD2 (6 bases). The germline V and J ends were trimmed by 0 bases and 4 bases, with 13 bases remaining between them. Germline V gene data show CDR1 as SGHDT and CDR2 as YYEEEE. This CDR3 spans 16 amino acids. DNA for the CDR3: TGTGCCAGCAGCTTGGGGGCGGGGACGGGCACCGGGGAGCTGTTTTTT. Protein: CASSLGAGTGTGELFF.

Turning to this clone: Distinct nucleotide sequences in the sample also encode this CDR3. This chain uses TRBV19 with TRBJ1-3; 7 positions match TRBD1. CDR3 length: 16 residues. Germline V gene sequence: CDR1 LNHDA, CDR2 SQIVND (reference sequence). V dropped 7 bases and J dropped 0; count of bases not matched to a gene: 9. The CDR3: CASTQGTAFSGNTIYF. The CDR3 DNA follows: TGTGCCAGTACTCAAGGGACAGCGTTCTCTGGAAACACCATATATTTT.